This entry lists 20 T cell receptor beta chains sequenced from one sample in a study of T cell repertoires in cytomegalovirus infection. Each CDR3 protein gets one entry after TCRdb re-called the reads with MiXCR. The repertoire holds hundreds of thousands of distinct CDR3 sequences, with 20% to 30% as singletons. The sequencing sample was made of CD8+ T cells from PBMCs. Receptors were obtained from a human donor in good health (CMV status not recorded). Some clones in this sample may be carry-over from other donors' samples.

The chain has TRBV20-1 and TRBJ1-1; D possibly corresponds to TRBD1 (6 bases). V lost 6 bases to trimming and J lost 5 bases, with 16 bases between them. The CDR3 covers 13 residues. Germline V gene lookup returns CDR1 DFQATT and CDR2 SNEGSKA (reference sequence). The CDR3 nucleotides read TGCAGTGCCCCCGGGGGGGGGCAAACTGAAGCTTTCTTT. Residues: CSAPGGGQTEAFF.

This clonotype occurred many times. The rearrangement uses TRBV6-1 and TRBJ2-1, with D hard to call. The CDR3 is 11 amino acids. Germline lookup yields CDR1 MNHNS and CDR2 SASEGT. V lost 3 bases, J lost 7 bases, and 4 bases lay in between. CDR3 sequence (DNA): TGTGCCAGCAGTGACGGGAATGAGCAGTTCTTC. Translation gives CASSDGNEQFF.

This chain links TRBV2 with TRBJ1-4; D uncertain. The CDR3 is made up of 13 amino acids. With 7 bases removed from V and 0 bases from J, the gap between germline ends came to 6 bases. The germline V gene has CDR1 SNHLY and CDR2 FYNNEI. The CDR3 DNA reads as TGTGCCAGCAACGATCCAACTAATGAAAAACTGTTTTTT. This sequence encodes CASNDPTNEKLFF.

This clonotype came up many times. This chain connects TRBV7-8 to TRBJ2-3, with TRBD1 matching over 10 bases. Germline lookup yields CDR1 SGHVS and CDR2 FQNEAQ. The CDR3 runs 16 residues. V shed 5 bases and J 4 bases; nucleotides not matched to a gene: 9. In nucleotides, the CDR3 is TGTGCCAGCAGCCCGACGGGACAGGGGACGGCAGATACGCAGTATTTT. It yields the protein CASSPTGQGTADTQYF.

The chain employs TRBV7-6 and TRBJ2-7, with 7 bases matching TRBD2. This CDR3 spans 16 amino acids. CDR1 is SGHVS, CDR2 FNYEAQ, per germline. The trim removed 1 base at V and 2 bases at J, leaving 8 bases unmatched. CDR3 region: CASSLGAGNTPYEQYV. The CDR3, as DNA: TGTGCCAGCAGCTTAGGAGCGGGGAATACTCCCTACGAGCAGTACGTC.

V gene TRBV9 combines with J gene TRBJ1-2, with D uncertain. Trimming removed 3 bases at V and 8 bases at J, with 8 bases between. Germline loops: CDR1 SGDLS, CDR2 YYNGEE. This CDR3 has 11 amino acids. CDR3: CASSARLGYTF. The CDR3 DNA follows: TGTGCCAGCAGCGCCAGGTTGGGCTACACCTTC.

In this sample, this clonotype turned up once. This rearrangement joins TRBV20-1 to TRBJ2-7; the D is unclear. Germline V lookup: CDR1 DFQATT, CDR2 SNEGSKA (reference sequence). V lost 3 bases, J lost 3 bases, and 12 bases lay in between. The CDR3 covers 13 residues. The CDR3 DNA follows: TGCAGTGCTAGGGCCGACATGAACTACGAGCAGTACGTC. This gives the protein CSARADMNYEQYV.

The V and J genes are TRBV19 and TRBJ1-5; D uncertain. V lost 4 bases and J lost 5, with 12 bases in between. The V gene's germline CDR1 is LNHDA and CDR2 SQIVND (reference sequence). The CDR3 length is 14 residues. The CDR3 DNA sequence: TGTGCCAGTAGTAGGAGGGCCAAATATCAGCCCCAGCATTTT. Protein: CASSRRAKYQPQHF.

J is TRBJ1-1 and V is TRBV20-1; D gene unclear. The CDR3 runs to 13 residues. Deletions cut 5 bases from V and 6 bases from J, with 16 bases between. Germline assignment: CDR1 DFQATT and CDR2 SNEGSKA (reference sequence). CDR3 in amino acids: CSAWAITGAEAFF. CDR3 DNA: TGCAGTGCTTGGGCAATAACTGGTGCTGAAGCTTTCTTT.

The V call is TRBV7-6, the J call TRBJ2-7, with D tentatively TRBD1 (6 bases). From germline, CDR1 is SGHVS and CDR2 FNYEAQ. CDR3 length: 14 amino acids. The germline V and J ends were trimmed by 5 bases and 2 bases, with 13 bases remaining between them. The CDR3 region has the DNA TGTGCCAGCAGCCAAACCGGGACACCCTACGAGCAGTACGTC. Its translation: CASSQTGTPYEQYV.

This clonotype was recorded a few times. This chain uses TRBV7-9 with TRBJ2-3, with 7 bases identical to TRBD1. CDR1 and CDR2 from the germline V gene are SEHNR and FQNEAQ (reference sequence). This CDR3 is built from 17 residues. V lost 2 bases and J lost 1; bases outside the gene matches: 9. CDR3 region: CASSLPRQGRGTDTQYF. The CDR3, as DNA: TGTGCCAGCAGCTTACCCCGACAGGGCCGGGGCACAGATACGCAGTATTTT.

In this sample, this clonotype turned up many times. The J gene is TRBJ2-2, the V gene TRBV12-3 or TRBV12-4; weak D call: TRBD2 (5 bases). The CDR3 is made up of 15 amino acids. V was pared by 3 bases and J by 6 bases, with 14 bases between. The CDR3 sequence: CASSFILLEAGELFF. CDR3 nucleotide sequence: TGTGCCAGCAGTTTCATCCTCTTGGAGGCCGGGGAGCTGTTTTTT.

This clonotype was counted only a few times. The chain carries TRBV27 and TRBJ2-3; D possibly matches TRBD1 or TRBD2 (5 bases each). The ends were cut back, 3 bases at V and 2 bases at J, with 18 bases in the middle. Germline CDR1 is MNHEY and CDR2 is SMNVEV (reference sequence). The CDR3 spans 17 residues. This CDR3 reads CASSLKGTASNTDTQYF. The CDR3 coding sequence is TGTGCCAGCAGTTTGAAAGGGACCGCCTCGAACACAGATACGCAGTATTTT.

This clonotype was found a few times. This chain links TRBV20-1 with TRBJ1-2; no reliable D call. The CDR3 extends over 15 amino acids. V was cut by 0 bases and J by 0 bases, with 11 bases left in between. The germline V gene encodes CDR1 DFQATT and CDR2 SNEGSKA (reference sequence). Here the CDR3 DNA reads TGCAGTGCTAGAGATCCCGACATTTCTAACTATGGCTACACCTTC. The encoded protein is CSARDPDISNYGYTF.

The gene calls are TRBV10-3 and TRBJ2-3; 9 bases match TRBD2. The CDR3 consists of 18 residues. V was pared by 7 bases and J by 0 bases, with 14 bases of the junction left unmatched. From germline, CDR1 is ENHRY and CDR2 SYGVKD. DNA for the CDR3: TGTGCCATCACGAGAAGGGCTAGCGGGATTCCTAGCACAGATACGCAGTATTTT. Amino acids: CAITRRASGIPSTDTQYF.

This clonotype has just a few counts. This chain links TRBV29-1 with TRBJ2-5, with D hard to call. The CDR3 has 14 amino acids. The V end lost 2 bases, the J end lost 4 bases, and 14 bases lay between the germline ends. CDR1 is SQVTM, CDR2 ANQGSEA, per germline. The CDR3 sequence: CSVEFFLEIETQYF. DNA for the CDR3: TGCAGCGTTGAATTTTTTTTGGAGATAGAGACCCAGTACTTC. The variable domain in full, completed from reference TRBV29-1 and TRBJ2-5, reads SAVISQKPSRDICQRGTSLTIQCQVDSQVTMMFWYRQQPGQSLTLIATANQGSEATYESGFVIDKFPISRPNLTFSTLTVSNMSPEDSSIYLCSVEFFLEIETQYFGPGTRLLVL.

Many counts were recorded for this clonotype. V gene TRBV10-3 combines with J gene TRBJ2-1; D perhaps matches TRBD2 (5 bases). This CDR3 is built from 14 residues. Trimming took off 4 bases at V and 7 bases at J, with 14 bases between the two ends. The germline V gene has CDR1 ENHRY and CDR2 SYGVKD. The CDR3 here is CAISGLPVPNEQFF. Written as DNA, the CDR3 is TGTGCCATCAGTGGACTACCCGTGCCAAATGAGCAGTTCTTC.

The chain employs TRBV4-3 and TRBJ2-2, with D perhaps TRBD1 (6 bases). This CDR3 spans 14 amino acids. Trimming took 0 bases from V and 7 from J, leaving 9 bases between them. The germline gives CDR1 LGHNA, CDR2 YSLEER. In DNA form, the CDR3 reads TGCGCCAGCAGCCAAGATTGGGGGCACGGGGAGCTGTTTTTT. The encoded protein is CASSQDWGHGELFF.

A few counts support this clonotype. This chain joins TRBV7-9 and TRBJ2-1; tentatively, D is TRBD2 (6 bases). Trimming removed 5 bases from V and 7 bases from J, with 15 bases in between. CDR3 length equals 14 residues. Germline V CDR1 and CDR2: SEHNR, FQNEAQ (reference sequence). The CDR3 DNA reads TGTGCCAGCAGCCCCCACCGGGGGTGGAATGAGCAGTTCTTC. Translated: CASSPHRGWNEQFF.

This clonotype was detected only a few times. The J gene is TRBJ2-5, the V gene TRBV6-6, with TRBD1 matching 9 bases. Germline V gives CDR1 MNHNY, CDR2 SVGAGI (reference sequence). This CDR3 has 16 amino acids. Trimming removed 2 bases from V and 4 bases from J; junction bases left unmatched: 8. The CDR3: CASSYLPRDRVETQYF. In DNA, the CDR3 is TGTGCCAGCAGTTACCTACCGCGGGACAGGGTAGAGACCCAGTACTTC.